These 6 T cell receptor beta chains came from one sample sequenced in a study of PD-1 blockade in classical Hodgkin lymphoma. The method was immunoSEQ multiplex PCR; TCRdb's version includes in-frame clones alone and lacks a portion of them. The data contain 30,000 to 40,000 clones, 82% of them singletons. Each patient's relapse followed autologous stem cell transplantation, and brentuximab vedotin exposure varied. The specimen comprised peripheral blood mononuclear cells (PBMCs), sampled at baseline. The receptors stem from a human donor with classical Hodgkin lymphoma.

This sequence joins TRBV6-6 and TRBJ2-1, with 9 bases matching TRBD1. This CDR3 spans 13 amino acids. Trimming at V came to 9 bases and at J to 5 bases, leaving 5 bases not matched to a gene. Germline CDR1 MNHNY, CDR2 SVGAGI (reference sequence). The CDR3 protein is CASRTGVDNEQFF. CDR3 DNA sequence: TGTGCCAGTAGGACAGGGGTCGACAATGAGCAGTTCTTC.

CDR3 DNA sequence: TGTGCCAGCAGCCCCCCCGGACGGAGCGACACAGATACGCAGTATTTT. This sequence encodes CASSPPGRSDTDTQYF. The chain couples TRBV6-6 to TRBJ2-3; D not resolved. Trimming pared 6 bases from V and 2 bases from J, leaving 18 bases between. The CDR3 length is 16 residues. In germline, CDR1 is MNHNY, CDR2 SVGAGI (reference sequence).

The V gene is TRBV7-2, the J gene TRBJ2-1; 8 nucleotides align to TRBD1. The CDR3 contains 16 residues. Per germline, CDR1 SGHTA and CDR2 FQGNSA. With 5 bases clipped from V and 7 bases from J, the junction kept 13 bases outside the gene matches. CDR3 DNA sequence: TGTGCCAGCAGCATCTCGTGGGACAGGTACGGGAATGAGCAGTTCTTC. The encoded protein is CASSISWDRYGNEQFF.

The chain employs TRBV19 and TRBJ1-3, with D possibly being TRBD1 (5 bases). The CDR3 loop spans 14 amino acids. Germline V CDR1 and CDR2: LNHDA, SQIVND (reference sequence). The ends were cut back, 9 bases at V and 1 base at J, with 13 bases in the middle. The CDR3, as DNA: TGTGCCAGCTTCGACGGGGGGTCTGGAAACACCATATATTTT. Translating gives CASFDGGSGNTIYF.

In its sample, this clone was seen once. The gene calls are TRBV7-2 and TRBJ1-5, with D unresolved. The CDR3 consists of 15 residues. Germline V gives CDR1 SGHTA, CDR2 FQGNSA. Between the trimmed V and J ends, which lost 1 base and 4 bases, there was a span of 11 bases. DNA for the CDR3: TGTGCCAGCAGCTTAGTGGGAAGTGGGAATCAGCCCCAGCATTTT. This encodes CASSLVGSGNQPQHF.

The J gene is TRBJ1-3, the V gene TRBV5-4; D is uncertain. The CDR3 covers 15 residues. Germline V lookup: CDR1 SGHNT, CDR2 YYREEE (reference sequence). V was cut by 3 bases and J by 7 bases, with 17 bases left in between. CDR3 sequence (DNA): TGTGCCAGCAGCTCCGATTCGGCGGCGTGGAACACCATATATTTT. It specifies CASSSDSAAWNTIYF.